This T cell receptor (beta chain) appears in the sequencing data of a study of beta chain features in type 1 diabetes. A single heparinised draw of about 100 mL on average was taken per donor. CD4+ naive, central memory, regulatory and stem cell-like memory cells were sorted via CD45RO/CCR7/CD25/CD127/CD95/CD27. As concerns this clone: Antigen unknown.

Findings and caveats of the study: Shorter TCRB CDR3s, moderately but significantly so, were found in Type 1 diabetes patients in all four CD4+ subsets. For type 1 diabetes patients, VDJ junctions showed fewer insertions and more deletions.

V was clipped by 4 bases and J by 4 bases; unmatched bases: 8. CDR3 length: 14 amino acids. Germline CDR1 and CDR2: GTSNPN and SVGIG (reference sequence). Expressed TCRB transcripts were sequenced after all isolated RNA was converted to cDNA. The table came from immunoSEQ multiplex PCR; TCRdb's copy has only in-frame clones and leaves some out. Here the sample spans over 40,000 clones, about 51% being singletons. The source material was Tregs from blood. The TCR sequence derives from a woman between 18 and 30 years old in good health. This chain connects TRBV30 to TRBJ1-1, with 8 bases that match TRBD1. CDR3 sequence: CAWTLGQGFTEAFF. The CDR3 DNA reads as TGTGCCTGGACCCTTGGACAGGGCTTCACTGAAGCTTTCTTT.